This record concerns one T cell receptor beta chain sequence. This entry is derived from a study of T cell changes during pregnancy in multiple sclerosis. The protocol was immunoSEQ multiplex PCR, while the TCRdb copy is restricted to in-frame clones and leaves out a portion. Of some 94,000 clones in the sample, around 90% were seen once. CDR3 size: 15 residues. CDR1 is SGHRS and CDR2 is YFSETQ in the germline V gene. Trimming took 3 bases from V and 1 from J; bases not matched to a gene: 1. The chain carries TRBV5-1 and TRBJ2-2; 9 bases are a match to TRBD1. Sequenced material: peripheral blood, taken in the first trimester of pregnancy. The TCR sequence derives from a female donor in good health, enrolled as a control in a pregnancy study. The CDR3 bases are TGCGCCAGCAGCTGGGGACAGGGGAACACCGGGGAGCTGTTTTTT. Its protein is CASSWGQGNTGELFF.